This T cell receptor (beta chain) was identified during a study of OX40 agonist ivuxolimab in advanced cancers. General study findings and limits: CD8+ T cells averaged more expanded clones than CD4+.

Clones were sequenced by immunoSEQ multiplex PCR, and TCRdb holds only the in-frame ones, with some missing. Among roughly 100,000 clones listed, over 75% were seen once. Of note for this clone: Its antigen is unidentified.

CDR3 length: 15 residues. V was pared by 4 bases and J by 0 bases, with 12 bases between. The germline gives CDR1 SGHRS, CDR2 YFSETQ. This TCR was sampled from an adult with an advanced solid tumor such as melanoma, head and neck, liver or kidney cancer. The chain links TRBV5-1 to TRBJ2-3, with D tentatively TRBD1 (6 bases). This specimen consisted of CD4+ or CD8+ T cells sorted from blood, obtained in a trial of the OX40 agonist ivuxolimab. The DNA for the CDR3 is TGCGCCAGCAGCCAGAGGACAGTAAGCACAGATACGCAGTATTTT. Its protein is CASSQRTVSTDTQYF. The entire variable domain, with the rest obtained from reference TRBV5-1 and TRBJ2-3, is as follows: KAGVTQTPRYLIKTRGQQVTLSCSPISGHRSVSWYQQTPGQGLQFLFEYFSETQRNKGNFPGRFSGRQFSNSRSEMNVSTLELGDSALYLCASSQRTVSTDTQYFGPGTRLTVL.